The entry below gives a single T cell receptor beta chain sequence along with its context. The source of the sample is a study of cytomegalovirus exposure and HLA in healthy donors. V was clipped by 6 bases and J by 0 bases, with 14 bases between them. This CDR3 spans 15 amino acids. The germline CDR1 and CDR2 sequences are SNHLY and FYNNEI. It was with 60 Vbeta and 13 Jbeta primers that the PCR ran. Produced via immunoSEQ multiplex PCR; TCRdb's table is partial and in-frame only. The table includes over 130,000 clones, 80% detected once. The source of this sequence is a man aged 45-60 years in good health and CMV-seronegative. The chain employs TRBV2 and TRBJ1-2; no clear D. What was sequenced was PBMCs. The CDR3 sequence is CASRGDGPSNYGYTF. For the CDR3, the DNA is TGTGCCAGCAGGGGAGACGGACCGTCTAACTATGGCTACACCTTC. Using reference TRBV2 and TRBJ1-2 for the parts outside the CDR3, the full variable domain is EPEVTQTPSHQVTQMGQEVILRCVPISNHLYFYWYRQILGQKVEFLVSFYNNEISEKSEIFDDQFSVERPDGSNFTLKIRSTKLEDSAMYFCASRGDGPSNYGYTFGSGTRLTVV.